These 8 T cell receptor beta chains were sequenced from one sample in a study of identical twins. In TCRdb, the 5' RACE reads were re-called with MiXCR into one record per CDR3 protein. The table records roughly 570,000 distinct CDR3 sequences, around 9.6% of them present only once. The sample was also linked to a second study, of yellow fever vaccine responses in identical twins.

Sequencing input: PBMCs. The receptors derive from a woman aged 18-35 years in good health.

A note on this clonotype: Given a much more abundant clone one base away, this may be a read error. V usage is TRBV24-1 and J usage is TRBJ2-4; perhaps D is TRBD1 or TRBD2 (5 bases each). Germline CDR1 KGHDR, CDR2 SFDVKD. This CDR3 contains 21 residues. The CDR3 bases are TGTGCCGCCAGTATACCGGTCAGGGAAGGGGAGAGAGGTATAGCCAAAAACATTCAGTACTTC. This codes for CAASIPVREGERGIAKNIQYF.

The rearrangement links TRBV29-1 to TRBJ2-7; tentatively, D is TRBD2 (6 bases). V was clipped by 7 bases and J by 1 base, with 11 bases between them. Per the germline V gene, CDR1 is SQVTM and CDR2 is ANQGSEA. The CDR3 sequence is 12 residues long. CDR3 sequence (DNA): TGCAGCGGGAGGCGGGGATCCTACGAGCAGTACTTC. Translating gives CSGRRGSYEQYF.

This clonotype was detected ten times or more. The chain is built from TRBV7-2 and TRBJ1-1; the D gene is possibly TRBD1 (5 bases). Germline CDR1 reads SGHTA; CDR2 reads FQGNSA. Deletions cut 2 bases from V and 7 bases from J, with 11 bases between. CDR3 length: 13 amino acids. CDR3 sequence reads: CASSLLGGDEAFF. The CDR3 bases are TGTGCCAGCAGCTTACTTGGGGGTGATGAAGCTTTCTTT.

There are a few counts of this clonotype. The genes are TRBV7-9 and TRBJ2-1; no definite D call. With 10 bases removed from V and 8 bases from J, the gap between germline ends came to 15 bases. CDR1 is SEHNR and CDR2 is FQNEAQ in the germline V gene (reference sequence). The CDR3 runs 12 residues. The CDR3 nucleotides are TGTGCCACCACCTTGTATGGCGATGAGCAGTTCTTC. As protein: CATTLYGDEQFF. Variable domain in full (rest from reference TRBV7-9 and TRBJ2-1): DTGVSQNPRHKITKRGQNVTFRCDPISEHNRLYWYRQTLGQGPEFLTYFQNEAQLEKSRLLSDRFSAERPKGSFSTLEIQRTEQGDSAMYLCATTLYGDEQFFGPGTRLTVL.

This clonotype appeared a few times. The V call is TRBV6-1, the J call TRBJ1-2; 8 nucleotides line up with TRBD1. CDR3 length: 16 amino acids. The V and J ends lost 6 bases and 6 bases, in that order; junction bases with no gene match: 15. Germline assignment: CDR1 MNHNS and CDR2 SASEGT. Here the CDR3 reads CASRRGRTGSYDGYTF. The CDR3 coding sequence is TGTGCCAGCAGGCGGGGAAGGACAGGGTCTTATGATGGCTACACCTTC.

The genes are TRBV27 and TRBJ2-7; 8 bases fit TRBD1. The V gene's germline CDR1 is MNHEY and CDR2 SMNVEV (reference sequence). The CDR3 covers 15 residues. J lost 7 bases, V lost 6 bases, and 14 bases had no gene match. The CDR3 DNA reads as TGTGCCAGCAGCTACCGAGGACAGGGCGCCTGGGAGCAGTACTTC. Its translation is CASSYRGQGAWEQYF.

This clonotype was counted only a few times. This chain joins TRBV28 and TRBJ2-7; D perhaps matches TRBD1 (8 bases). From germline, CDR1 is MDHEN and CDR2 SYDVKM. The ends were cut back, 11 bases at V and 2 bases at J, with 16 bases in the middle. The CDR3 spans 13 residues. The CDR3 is CAGGQGGAYEQYF. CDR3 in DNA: TGTGCCGGTGGACAGGGAGGGGCCTACGAGCAGTACTTC.

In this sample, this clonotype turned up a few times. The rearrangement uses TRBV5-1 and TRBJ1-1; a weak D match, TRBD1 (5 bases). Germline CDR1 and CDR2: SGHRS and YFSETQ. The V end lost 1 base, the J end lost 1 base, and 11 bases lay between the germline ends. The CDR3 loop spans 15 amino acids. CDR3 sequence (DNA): TGCGCCAGCAGCTTGATGAACAGGCAGAACACTGAAGCTTTCTTT. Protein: CASSLMNRQNTEAFF.